This TCR beta chain was identified during a study of a mutant IDH1 vaccine in newly diagnosed glioma. Study in general: Initiation of the vaccine course occurred 4-6 weeks after radiotherapy alone, or alongside temozolomide cycles.

As to time point: week 11, during vaccination. Doses comprised 300 ug of mutant IDH1 20-mer peptide each, plus topical imiquimod. Tumors from donors were new WHO grade 3 or 4 IDH1-mutant astrocytomas with ATRX loss. Overall study findings and caveats: Vaccine-induced responses were seen in 93.3% of patients, spanning several MHC alleles.

Profiled with immunoSEQ multiplex PCR; TCRdb holds only in-frame clones, not every one. The sample consists of 40,000 or so clones, 80% to 85% of them appearing once. After removal of 0 bases from V and 3 bases from J, the junction contained 5 bases not matched to a gene. CDR3 length equals 17 residues. Germline V gene lookup returns CDR1 LGHNA and CDR2 YSLEER. With regard to this clone: Its antigen is not identified.

The TCR sequence derives from a man aged 35 to 55 with glioma. The sequenced sample was PBMCs, obtained from a glioma patient whose treatment included an IDH1 peptide vaccine. This chain links TRBV4-3 with TRBJ2-7; 13 nucleotides line up with TRBD2. For the CDR3, the DNA is TGCGCCAGCAGCCAAGATGGGACTAGCGGGGTCTACTACGAGCAGTACTTC. Protein: CASSQDGTSGVYYEQYF.